The 5 T cell receptor beta chains below come from one sample, sequenced in a study of CD8+ T cells in alopecia areata. RNA was isolated and reverse transcribed to cDNA, the sequencing template. Sequenced by immunoSEQ multiplex PCR; TCRdb stores in-frame clones only, minus some. The sample has around 140,000 clones, 45% to 60% seen once. The material was CD4+ T cells sorted from blood, obtained at week 0. These receptors were taken from a human donor with alopecia areata.

The chain combines TRBV30 with TRBJ2-6; tentative D call: TRBD1 (5 bases). V was shortened by 4 bases and J by 4 bases, with 14 bases between the two germline ends. The CDR3 runs to 15 residues. From germline, CDR1 is GTSNPN and CDR2 SVGIG (reference sequence). CDR3 in amino acids: CAWTNIGAGANVLTF. The CDR3 bases are TGTGCCTGGACTAATATAGGGGCCGGGGCCAACGTCCTGACTTTC.

V usage is TRBV29-1 and J usage is TRBJ2-1; a possible D gene is TRBD2 (6 bases). Trimming shortened V by 3 bases and J by 6 bases, and 12 bases separated the two germline ends. Germline V gene sequence: CDR1 SQVTM, CDR2 ANQGSEA. This CDR3 is built from 13 residues. CDR3 bases: TGCAGCGTTGATCGCGGGACGGGCAATGAGCAGTTCTTC. This codes for CSVDRGTGNEQFF.

V and J are TRBV10-3 and TRBJ2-3, with TRBD1 matching 7 bases. With 10 bases clipped from V and 2 bases from J, the junction kept 9 bases outside the gene matches. The germline V gene has CDR1 ENHRY and CDR2 SYGVKD. The CDR3 spans 14 residues. CDR3 in DNA: TGTGCCACCCAGAGGGGACAGATCACAGATACGCAGTATTTT. This encodes CATQRGQITDTQYF.

J is TRBJ2-5 and V is TRBV13, with 9 bases fitting TRBD2. With 0 bases clipped from V and 1 base from J, the junction kept 3 bases outside the gene matches. Germline values: CDR1 PRHDT, CDR2 FYEKMQ (reference sequence). The CDR3 length is 16 residues. The CDR3 is CASSLGSSGVQETQYF. The CDR3 nucleotides read TGTGCCAGCAGCTTAGGTTCTAGCGGGGTCCAAGAGACCCAGTACTTC.

The chain employs TRBV29-1 and TRBJ2-2, with no clear D. This CDR3 has 12 residues. CDR1 and CDR2 from the germline V gene are SQVTM and ANQGSEA. V was trimmed by 7 bases and J by 4 bases, leaving 10 bases between them. CDR3 sequence reads: CSALVRTGELFF. Here the CDR3 DNA reads TGCAGCGCTCTAGTCCGCACCGGGGAGCTGTTTTTT.